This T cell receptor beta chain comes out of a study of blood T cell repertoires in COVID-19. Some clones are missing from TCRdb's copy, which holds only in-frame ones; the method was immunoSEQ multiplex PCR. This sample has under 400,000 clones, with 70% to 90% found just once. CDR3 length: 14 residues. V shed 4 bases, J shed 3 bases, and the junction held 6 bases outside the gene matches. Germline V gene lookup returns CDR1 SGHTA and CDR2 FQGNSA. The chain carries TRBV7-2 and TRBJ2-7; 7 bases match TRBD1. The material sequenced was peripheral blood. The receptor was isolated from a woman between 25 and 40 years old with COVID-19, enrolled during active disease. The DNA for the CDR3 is TGTGCCAGCAGCTACCCCGGGACAGACTACGAGCAGTACTTC. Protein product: CASSYPGTDYEQYF.